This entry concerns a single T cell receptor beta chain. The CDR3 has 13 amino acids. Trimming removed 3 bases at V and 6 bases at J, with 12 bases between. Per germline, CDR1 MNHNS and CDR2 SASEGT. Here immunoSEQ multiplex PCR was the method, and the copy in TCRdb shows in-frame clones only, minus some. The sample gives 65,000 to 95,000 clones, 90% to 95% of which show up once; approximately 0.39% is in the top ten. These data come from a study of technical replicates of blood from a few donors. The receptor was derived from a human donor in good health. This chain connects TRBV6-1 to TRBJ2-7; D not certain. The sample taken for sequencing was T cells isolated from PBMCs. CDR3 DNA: TGTGCCAGCAGTGACTACAGCCGTCTCGAGCAGTACTTC. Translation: CASSDYSRLEQYF.